A selection of T cell receptor beta chains follows, all from one sample in a study of T cells after yellow fever vaccination. TCRdb re-called the 5' RACE reads with MiXCR, one entry per CDR3 protein. The table shows under 700,000 distinct CDR3 sequences, with roughly a sixth occurring only once. The source material was PBMCs, sampled 5 to 6 days after the first yellow fever vaccination. These receptors all stem from a man younger than 35 who received the YFV17D yellow fever vaccine. Each CDR3 is given with its conserved first and last residue. Fields, in order: V gene, clone size, J gene, D gene, CDR3 protein, CDR3 DNA. A D gene is named only where the DNA matches it firmly. A row's size may be missing; if present it is once, few, many or a size class.

V gene: TRBV2; clone size: .; J gene: TRBJ1-1; D gene: .; CDR3 protein: CASSPPFGGGTEAFF; CDR3 DNA: TGTGCCAGCAGTCCACCTTTTGGCGGGGGGACTGAAGCTTTCTTT
V gene: TRBV28; clone size: few; J gene: TRBJ2-2; D gene: .; CDR3 protein: CASRANGANTGELFF; CDR3 DNA: TGTGCCAGCAGGGCCAATGGCGCGAACACCGGGGAGCTGTTTTTT
V gene: TRBV7-9; clone size: .; J gene: TRBJ2-4; D gene: .; CDR3 protein: CASSLSGGKAKNIQYF; CDR3 DNA: TGTGCCAGCAGCTTATCTGGGGGTAAAGCCAAAAACATTCAGTACTTC
V gene: TRBV12-3/TRBV12-4; clone size: .; J gene: TRBJ2-1; D gene: .; CDR3 protein: CASIPDTHNEQFF; CDR3 DNA: TGTGCCAGCATCCCGGACACCCACAATGAGCAGTTCTTC
V gene: TRBV2; clone size: few; J gene: TRBJ2-2; D gene: TRBD1; CDR3 protein: CASSVDRAGELFF; CDR3 DNA: TGTGCCAGCAGCGTTGACAGGGCCGGGGAGCTGTTTTTT
V gene: TRBV7-2; clone size: .; J gene: TRBJ2-5; D gene: .; CDR3 protein: CASSPNPGGQETQYF; CDR3 DNA: TGTGCCAGCAGCCCAAACCCCGGGGGCCAAGAGACCCAGTACTTC
V gene: TRBV5-4; clone size: .; J gene: TRBJ2-3; D gene: .; CDR3 protein: CASSSRQLGGTDTQYF; CDR3 DNA: TGTGCCAGCAGCTCCAGACAGTTGGGAGGCACAGATACGCAGTATTTT
V gene: TRBV13; clone size: .; J gene: TRBJ2-3; D gene: TRBD2; CDR3 protein: CASSSRTSGGSDTQYF; CDR3 DNA: TGTGCCAGCAGCTCTAGGACTAGCGGGGGGTCAGATACGCAGTATTTT
V gene: TRBV5-1; clone size: few; J gene: TRBJ2-1; D gene: .; CDR3 protein: CASSQDGYYNEQFF; CDR3 DNA: TGCGCCAGCAGCCAAGATGGGTACTACAATGAGCAGTTCTTC
V gene: TRBV7-2; clone size: .; J gene: TRBJ2-1; D gene: .; CDR3 protein: CASSLLLEQFF; CDR3 DNA: TGTGCCAGCAGCTTATTACTTGAGCAGTTCTTC
V gene: TRBV10-3; clone size: .; J gene: TRBJ1-6; D gene: .; CDR3 protein: CAIRSVGDSPLHF; CDR3 DNA: TGTGCCATCAGGTCGGTAGGTGATTCACCCCTCCACTTT
V gene: TRBV7-9; clone size: many; J gene: TRBJ2-1; D gene: .; CDR3 protein: CASSLGEYNEQFF; CDR3 DNA: TGTGCCAGCAGCTTAGGGGAATACAATGAGCAGTTCTTC
V gene: TRBV5-1; clone size: .; J gene: TRBJ2-7; D gene: .; CDR3 protein: CASRTAGWGYEQYF; CDR3 DNA: TGCGCCAGTCGGACCGCAGGGTGGGGCTACGAGCAGTACTTC
V gene: TRBV7-2; clone size: few; J gene: TRBJ2-2; D gene: .; CDR3 protein: CASSPTPGTHPGELFF; CDR3 DNA: TGTGCCAGCAGCCCGACCCCCGGGACCCACCCCGGGGAGCTGTTTTTT
V gene: TRBV4-1; clone size: few; J gene: TRBJ2-3; D gene: .; CDR3 protein: CASSQELVASRTDTQYF; CDR3 DNA: TGCGCCAGCAGCCAAGAACTGGTTGCTAGCCGCACAGATACGCAGTATTTT
V gene: TRBV28; clone size: once; J gene: TRBJ1-5; D gene: .; CDR3 protein: CASTGHPWVQHF; CDR3 DNA: TGTGCCAGCACCGGACACCCTTGGGTCCAGCATTTT
V gene: TRBV7-8; clone size: few; J gene: TRBJ2-1; D gene: .; CDR3 protein: CASSPGPANEQFF; CDR3 DNA: TGTGCCAGCAGCCCTGGACCAGCAAATGAGCAGTTCTTC
V gene: TRBV5-6; clone size: few; J gene: TRBJ2-5; D gene: .; CDR3 protein: CASSSTGRLRTQYF; CDR3 DNA: TGTGCCAGCAGCAGCACTGGACGGTTGAGGACCCAGTACTTC
V gene: TRBV6-6; clone size: many; J gene: TRBJ1-1; D gene: .; CDR3 protein: CASSTRGTEAFF; CDR3 DNA: TGTGCCAGCAGCACCAGGGGTACTGAAGCTTTCTTT
V gene: TRBV10-3; clone size: .; J gene: TRBJ2-5; D gene: TRBD1; CDR3 protein: CAISRDRGLETQYF; CDR3 DNA: TGTGCCATCAGTAGGGACAGGGGCTTAGAGACCCAGTACTTC
V gene: TRBV4-3; clone size: few; J gene: TRBJ1-1; D gene: .; CDR3 protein: CASSQVLGRENTEAFF; CDR3 DNA: TGCGCCAGCAGCCAAGTCTTAGGACGGGAGAACACTGAAGCTTTCTTT
V gene: TRBV12-3/TRBV12-4; clone size: few; J gene: TRBJ1-1; D gene: .; CDR3 protein: CASSPRTVGNTEAFF; CDR3 DNA: TGTGCCAGCAGTCCTCGGACAGTCGGGAACACTGAAGCTTTCTTT
V gene: TRBV10-3; clone size: .; J gene: TRBJ2-1; D gene: .; CDR3 protein: CATWPAGTLRSYNEQFF; CDR3 DNA: TGTGCCACCTGGCCCGCGGGGACCTTAAGGTCCTACAATGAGCAGTTCTTC
V gene: TRBV7-8; clone size: .; J gene: TRBJ2-5; D gene: .; CDR3 protein: CASSLASGFRETQYF; CDR3 DNA: TGTGCCAGCAGCTTAGCTTCTGGGTTTCGGGAGACCCAGTACTTC
V gene: TRBV6-2/TRBV6-3; clone size: .; J gene: TRBJ2-3; D gene: .; CDR3 protein: CASSYVADTQYF; CDR3 DNA: TGTGCCAGCAGTTACGTGGCAGATACGCAGTATTTT
V gene: TRBV20-1; clone size: many; J gene: TRBJ2-5; D gene: TRBD1; CDR3 protein: CSARSDRRETQYF; CDR3 DNA: TGCAGTGCCCGATCGGACAGGCGGGAGACCCAGTACTTC
V gene: TRBV5-1; clone size: once; J gene: TRBJ2-6; D gene: .; CDR3 protein: CASSLEGLSGANVLTF; CDR3 DNA: TGCGCCAGCAGCTTAGAAGGTTTATCTGGGGCCAACGTCCTGACTTTC
V gene: TRBV5-1; clone size: .; J gene: TRBJ2-3; D gene: TRBD2; CDR3 protein: CASTFRTSGGVVDTQYF; CDR3 DNA: TGCGCCAGCACCTTCCGGACTAGCGGGGGGGTAGTAGATACGCAGTATTTT
V gene: TRBV7-9; clone size: .; J gene: TRBJ2-3; D gene: .; CDR3 protein: CASSPPRGITDTQYF; CDR3 DNA: TGTGCCAGCAGCCCCCCTAGGGGAATCACAGATACGCAGTATTTT
V gene: TRBV7-9; clone size: .; J gene: TRBJ2-3; D gene: .; CDR3 protein: CASSQLAISSTDTQYF; CDR3 DNA: TGTGCCAGCAGCCAGCTTGCCATATCTAGCACAGATACGCAGTATTTT
V gene: TRBV20-1; clone size: .; J gene: TRBJ2-5; D gene: .; CDR3 protein: CSAHSWGPQETQYF; CDR3 DNA: TGCAGTGCTCACTCTTGGGGGCCCCAAGAGACCCAGTACTTC
V gene: TRBV4-3; clone size: .; J gene: TRBJ1-2; D gene: TRBD1; CDR3 protein: CASSTRQGARYGYTF; CDR3 DNA: TGCGCCAGCAGCACACGCCAGGGGGCTCGGTATGGCTACACCTTC
V gene: TRBV11-1; clone size: .; J gene: TRBJ2-6; D gene: TRBD2; CDR3 protein: CASSALLAGGPGANVLTF; CDR3 DNA: TGTGCCAGCAGCGCACTTCTAGCGGGGGGGCCCGGGGCCAACGTCCTGACTTTC
V gene: TRBV10-3; clone size: few; J gene: TRBJ2-5; D gene: TRBD2; CDR3 protein: CAIKAGGETQYF; CDR3 DNA: TGTGCCATCAAAGCGGGGGGGGAGACCCAGTACTTC
V gene: TRBV5-1; clone size: .; J gene: TRBJ2-1; D gene: TRBD2; CDR3 protein: CASSWGLAGYNEQFF; CDR3 DNA: TGCGCCAGCAGCTGGGGACTAGCGGGTTACAATGAGCAGTTCTTC
V gene: TRBV20-1; clone size: .; J gene: TRBJ2-1; D gene: .; CDR3 protein: CSAATTAEQFF; CDR3 DNA: TGCAGTGCAGCTACGACGGCTGAGCAGTTCTTC
V gene: TRBV20-1; clone size: .; J gene: TRBJ1-6; D gene: TRBD1; CDR3 protein: CSGRGQGARDYNSPLHF; CDR3 DNA: TGCAGTGGCCGGGGACAGGGGGCGCGAGATTATAATTCACCCCTCCACTTT
V gene: TRBV19; clone size: .; J gene: TRBJ1-1; D gene: .; CDR3 protein: CASSIDIGLNTEAFF; CDR3 DNA: TGTGCCAGTAGCATAGACATAGGGTTGAACACTGAAGCTTTCTTT
V gene: TRBV20-1; clone size: .; J gene: TRBJ1-5; D gene: .; CDR3 protein: CSTDQPQHF; CDR3 DNA: TGCAGTACCGATCAGCCCCAGCATTTT
V gene: TRBV6-5; clone size: few; J gene: TRBJ2-3; D gene: TRBD2; CDR3 protein: CASSYSRTSGATDTQYF; CDR3 DNA: TGTGCCAGCAGTTACTCGAGGACTAGCGGGGCGACAGATACGCAGTATTTT
V gene: TRBV5-1; clone size: .; J gene: TRBJ1-1; D gene: .; CDR3 protein: CASSLVPNQWSAFF; CDR3 DNA: TGCGCCAGCAGCTTGGTACCGAATCAGTGGTCAGCTTTCTTT
V gene: TRBV6-2/TRBV6-3; clone size: once; J gene: TRBJ1-5; D gene: .; CDR3 protein: CASSYHNVQPQHF; CDR3 DNA: TGTGCCAGCAGTTACCACAACGTCCAGCCCCAGCATTTT
V gene: TRBV5-1; clone size: .; J gene: TRBJ2-1; D gene: .; CDR3 protein: CASSSLQGSAYNEQFF; CDR3 DNA: TGCGCCAGCAGCTCCCTCCAGGGGTCGGCCTACAATGAGCAGTTCTTC
V gene: TRBV6-1; clone size: .; J gene: TRBJ1-5; D gene: .; CDR3 protein: CASTMRDSNQPQHF; CDR3 DNA: TGTGCCAGCACCATGCGGGATAGCAATCAGCCCCAGCATTTT
V gene: TRBV10-3; clone size: .; J gene: TRBJ2-1; D gene: .; CDR3 protein: CAIRPTLSYNEQFF; CDR3 DNA: TGTGCCATCCGTCCGACCCTTTCCTACAATGAGCAGTTCTTC
V gene: TRBV4-3; clone size: .; J gene: TRBJ1-1; D gene: .; CDR3 protein: CASSQEGQGYTEAFF; CDR3 DNA: TGCGCCAGCAGCCAAGAGGGGCAGGGATACACTGAAGCTTTCTTT
V gene: TRBV11-1; clone size: few; J gene: TRBJ2-5; D gene: TRBD2; CDR3 protein: CASSRTGLAEKTQYF; CDR3 DNA: TGTGCCAGCAGCAGAACGGGACTAGCGGAGAAGACCCAGTACTTC
V gene: TRBV4-3; clone size: .; J gene: TRBJ2-3; D gene: .; CDR3 protein: CASSQRTTLPDFLSADTQYF; CDR3 DNA: TGCGCCAGCAGCCAACGAACCACTCTCCCGGACTTCCTAAGTGCGGATACGCAGTATTTT
V gene: TRBV25-1; clone size: .; J gene: TRBJ2-7; D gene: .; CDR3 protein: CASSEFEEQYF; CDR3 DNA: TGTGCCAGCAGTGAATTTGAAGAGCAGTACTTC
V gene: TRBV7-3; clone size: .; J gene: TRBJ2-3; D gene: TRBD1; CDR3 protein: CASSLNPRTGADTQYF; CDR3 DNA: TGTGCCAGCAGCTTAAACCCCCGGACAGGGGCAGATACGCAGTATTTT
V gene: TRBV9; clone size: .; J gene: TRBJ2-7; D gene: TRBD1; CDR3 protein: CASSVAGNRGHEQYF; CDR3 DNA: TGTGCCAGCAGCGTAGCGGGAAACAGGGGACACGAGCAGTACTTC
V gene: TRBV7-8; clone size: few; J gene: TRBJ2-3; D gene: .; CDR3 protein: CASSLHQGISTDTQYF; CDR3 DNA: TGTGCCAGCAGCTTGCACCAGGGGATTAGCACAGATACGCAGTATTTT
V gene: TRBV7-9; clone size: .; J gene: TRBJ1-2; D gene: TRBD1; CDR3 protein: CASSQSGTEKRYGYTF; CDR3 DNA: TGTGCCAGCAGCCAATCCGGGACAGAGAAACGCTATGGCTACACCTTC
V gene: TRBV20-1; clone size: .; J gene: TRBJ2-7; D gene: TRBD1; CDR3 protein: CSARGQGYEQYF; CDR3 DNA: TGCAGTGCTAGAGGACAGGGCTACGAGCAGTACTTC
V gene: TRBV5-1; clone size: many; J gene: TRBJ2-4; D gene: .; CDR3 protein: CASSSQGYIQYF; CDR3 DNA: TGCGCCAGCAGCTCACAGGGTTACATTCAGTACTTC
V gene: TRBV12-3/TRBV12-4; clone size: .; J gene: TRBJ1-2; D gene: TRBD1; CDR3 protein: CASNPQGAGGYTF; CDR3 DNA: TGTGCCAGCAACCCACAGGGGGCTGGTGGCTACACCTTC
V gene: TRBV7-2; clone size: many; J gene: TRBJ1-2; D gene: TRBD1; CDR3 protein: CASSTSQGARDGYTF; CDR3 DNA: TGTGCCAGCAGCACTTCACAGGGGGCGCGAGATGGCTACACCTTC
V gene: TRBV7-9; clone size: few; J gene: TRBJ2-1; D gene: .; CDR3 protein: CASHKAGSSYNEQFF; CDR3 DNA: TGTGCCAGCCACAAGGCGGGGAGCTCCTACAATGAGCAGTTCTTC
V gene: TRBV20-1; clone size: .; J gene: TRBJ2-2; D gene: .; CDR3 protein: CSARDRTLGNTGELFF; CDR3 DNA: TGCAGTGCTAGAGATCGGACGTTGGGGAACACCGGGGAGCTGTTTTTT
V gene: TRBV19; clone size: few; J gene: TRBJ2-5; D gene: .; CDR3 protein: CASRATGRRKGETQYF; CDR3 DNA: TGTGCCAGTAGGGCCACGGGGCGAAGAAAAGGAGAGACCCAGTACTTC